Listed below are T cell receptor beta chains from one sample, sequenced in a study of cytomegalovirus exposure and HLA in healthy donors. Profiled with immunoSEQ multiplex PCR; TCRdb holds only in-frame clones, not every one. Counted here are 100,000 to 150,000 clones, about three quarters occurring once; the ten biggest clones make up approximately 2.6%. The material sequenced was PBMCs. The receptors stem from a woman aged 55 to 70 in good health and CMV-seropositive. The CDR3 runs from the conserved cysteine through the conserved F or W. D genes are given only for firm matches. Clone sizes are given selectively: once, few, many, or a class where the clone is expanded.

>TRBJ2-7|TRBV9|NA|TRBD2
CASSVGSGGSDEQYF
TGTGCCAGCAGCGTAGGGAGCGGGGGGTCAGACGAGCAGTACTTC
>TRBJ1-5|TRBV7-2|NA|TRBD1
CASSRGQNRIQPQHF
TGTGCCAGCAGCCGGGGACAGAATCGTATTCAGCCCCAGCATTTT
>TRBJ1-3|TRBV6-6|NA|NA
CASSYSYRNSGNTIYF
TGTGCCAGCAGTTACTCGTACAGAAACTCTGGAAACACCATATATTTT
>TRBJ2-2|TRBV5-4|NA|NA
CASSPTAGELFF
TGTGCCAGCAGCCCCACGGCCGGGGAGCTGTTTTTT
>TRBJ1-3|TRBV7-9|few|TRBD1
CASSLARTGSSSGNTIYF
TGTGCCAGCAGCTTAGCCCGGACAGGGTCCTCCTCTGGAAACACCATATATTTT
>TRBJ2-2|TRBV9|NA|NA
CASSVAEIGNTGELFF
TGTGCCAGCAGCGTAGCGGAGATTGGGAACACCGGGGAGCTGTTTTTT
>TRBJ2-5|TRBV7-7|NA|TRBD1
CASSRSGGRETQYF
TGTGCCAGCAGTCGATCAGGGGGCAGGGAGACCCAGTACTTC
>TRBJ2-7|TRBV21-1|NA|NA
CASIRVYYEQYF
TGTGCCAGCATCAGGGTTTACTACGAGCAGTACTTC
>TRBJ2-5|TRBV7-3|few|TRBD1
CASSPGTGYQETQYF
TGTGCCAGCAGCCCGGGGACAGGGTACCAAGAGACCCAGTACTTC
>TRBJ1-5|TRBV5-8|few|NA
CASSLYGWGQPQHF
TGTGCCAGCAGCTTGTATGGGTGGGGCCAGCCCCAGCATTTT
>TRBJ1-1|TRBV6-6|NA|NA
CASRPTDHTEAFF
TGTGCCAGCCGCCCCACAGACCACACTGAAGCTTTCTTT
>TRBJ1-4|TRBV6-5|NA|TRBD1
CASRAGGTGNEKLFF
TGTGCCAGCAGAGCTGGCGGGACAGGAAATGAAAAACTGTTTTTT
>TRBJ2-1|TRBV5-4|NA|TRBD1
CASRQDRGRGNEQFF
TGTGCCAGCAGGCAGGACAGGGGGCGTGGGAATGAGCAGTTCTTC
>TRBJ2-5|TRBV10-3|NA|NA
CAISESAGGLETQYF
TGTGCCATCAGTGAGTCCGCGGGCGGGCTAGAGACCCAGTACTTC
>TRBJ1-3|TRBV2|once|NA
CASSADRPSGNTIYF
TGTGCCAGCAGTGCTGACAGGCCATCTGGAAACACCATATATTTT
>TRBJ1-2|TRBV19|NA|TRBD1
CASSIRDRVSGYTF
TGTGCCAGTAGTATCCGGGACAGGGTATCTGGCTACACCTTC
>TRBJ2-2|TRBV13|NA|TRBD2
CASSPGSASGIRTGELFF
TGTGCCAGCAGCCCCGGCTCGGCTAGCGGGATTAGAACCGGGGAGCTGTTTTTT
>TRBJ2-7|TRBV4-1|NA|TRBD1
CASRPGQGAYEQYF
TGCGCCAGCAGACCGGGACAGGGGGCTTACGAGCAGTACTTC
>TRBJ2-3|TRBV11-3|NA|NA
CASSLARGDTQYF
TGTGCCAGCAGCTTAGCCCGCGGAGATACGCAGTATTTT
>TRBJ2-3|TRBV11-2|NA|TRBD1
CASSLTGAHVDTQYF
TGTGCCAGCAGCCTGACAGGGGCGCATGTAGATACGCAGTATTTT
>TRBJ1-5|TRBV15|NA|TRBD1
CATSINSGQGARYSNQPQHF
TGTGCCACCAGCATAAACTCGGGACAGGGGGCCCGATATAGCAATCAGCCCCAGCATTTT
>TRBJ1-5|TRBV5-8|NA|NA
CASTPFRRANQPQHF
TGTGCCAGCACCCCCTTTCGCAGGGCAAATCAGCCCCAGCATTTT
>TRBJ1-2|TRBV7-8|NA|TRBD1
CASSLGTGTYEYGYTF
TGTGCCAGCAGCTTAGGGACAGGGACCTATGAGTATGGCTACACCTTC
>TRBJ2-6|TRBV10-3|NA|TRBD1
CAIFGQGRSGANVLTF
TGTGCCATCTTCGGACAGGGGCGCTCTGGGGCCAACGTCCTGACTTTC
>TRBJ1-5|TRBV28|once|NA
CASSQLNQPQHF
TGTGCCAGCAGTCAACTTAATCAGCCCCAGCATTTT
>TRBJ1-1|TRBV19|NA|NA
CASSDPAQGNTEAFF
TGTGCCAGTAGTGATCCTGCGCAGGGAAACACTGAAGCTTTCTTT
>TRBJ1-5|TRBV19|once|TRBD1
CASSLDRGINQPQHF
TGTGCCAGTAGTTTGGACAGGGGCATAAATCAGCCCCAGCATTTT
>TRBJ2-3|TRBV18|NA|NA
CASSPRTGVGALTDTQYF
TGTGCCAGCTCACCACGCACCGGTGTGGGGGCCCTCACAGATACGCAGTATTTT
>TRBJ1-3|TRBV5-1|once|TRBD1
CASSLGDSAGNTIYF
TGCGCCAGCAGCTTGGGGGACAGCGCTGGAAACACCATATATTTT
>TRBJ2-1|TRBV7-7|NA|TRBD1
CASSITGGQEQFF
TGTGCCAGCAGCATTACAGGGGGCCAGGAGCAGTTCTTC
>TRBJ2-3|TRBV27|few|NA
CASSFRMRGGSTDTQYF
TGTGCCAGCAGTTTTCGAATGCGAGGGGGTAGCACAGATACGCAGTATTTT
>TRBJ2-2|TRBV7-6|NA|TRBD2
CASSLRGEGTGELFF
TGTGCCAGCAGCTTACGGGGGGAGGGCACCGGGGAGCTGTTTTTT
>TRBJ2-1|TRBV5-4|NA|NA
CASSLGGLPGQFF
TGTGCCAGCAGCTTGGGGGGACTCCCGGGGCAGTTCTTC
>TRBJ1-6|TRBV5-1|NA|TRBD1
CASSRDRDRENSPLHF
TGCGCCAGCAGCCGGGACCGGGACAGGGAAAATTCACCCCTCCACTTT
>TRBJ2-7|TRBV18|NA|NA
CASSPESEQYF
TGTGCCAGCTCACCGGAAAGCGAGCAGTACTTC
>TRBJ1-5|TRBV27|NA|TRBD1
CASSFGGQGRFQPQHF
TGTGCCAGCAGTTTCGGGGGACAGGGAAGATTCCAGCCCCAGCATTTT
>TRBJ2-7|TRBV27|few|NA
CASSLSPSLYEQYF
TGTGCCAGCAGTTTAAGTCCTAGCCTCTACGAGCAGTACTTC
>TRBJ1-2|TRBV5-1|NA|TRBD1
CASSSGTGGNGYTF
TGCGCCAGCAGCTCCGGGACAGGGGGCAATGGCTACACCTTC
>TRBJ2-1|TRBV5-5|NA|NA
CASSLSPPGNEQFF
TGTGCCAGCAGCTTGTCACCCCCGGGGAATGAGCAGTTCTTC
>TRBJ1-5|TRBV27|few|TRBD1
CASSLSKTGGQPQHF
TGTGCCAGCAGTTTATCAAAGACAGGGGGTCAGCCCCAGCATTTT
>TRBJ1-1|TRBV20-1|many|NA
CSASRSTEAFF
TGCAGTGCCAGTCGGAGCACTGAAGCTTTCTTT